These 9 T cell receptor beta chains share one sample of origin, sequenced in a study of T cells in Graves' hyperthyroidism and ophthalmopathy. TCR beta CDR3 regions were amplified from RNA. HTBI primers were used for first-round RT-PCR of the TCR CDR3. TCRdb called the multiplex PCR reads again in MiXCR, with one record for every CDR3 protein. Of some 690,000 distinct CDR3 sequences in the sample, roughly 17% were seen once. Material: blood. The receptors stem from a man between 45 and 60 years old with Graves' hyperthyroidism.

This clonotype was detected only a few times. The genes are TRBV6-5 and TRBJ2-7; D is perhaps TRBD2 (5 bases). The CDR3 totals 14 residues. Germline-derived CDR1 and CDR2 are MNHEY and SVGAGI. V was pared by 0 bases and J by 6 bases, with 12 bases between. The CDR3 nucleotides read TGTGCCAGCAGTTACTCTTCGGGGTTATCCGAGCAGTACTTC. This encodes CASSYSSGLSEQYF.

The CDR3 sequence: CASSRSGARDTEAFF. CDR3 coding DNA: TGTGCCAGCAGTCGGTCAGGGGCGAGAGACACTGAAGCTTTCTTT. This sequence joins TRBV28 and TRBJ1-1, with D tentatively TRBD1 (6 bases). Trimming left V 5 bases short and J 3 bases short, with 16 bases between. CDR3 size: 15 residues. The germline V gene has CDR1 MDHEN and CDR2 SYDVKM.

The table lists this clonotype with many counts. This chain connects TRBV7-3 to TRBJ1-1, with 9 bases lining up with TRBD1. The CDR3 consists of 15 residues. The ends lost 3 bases at V and 4 bases at J; junction bases unmatched: 6. Germline CDR1 SGHTA, CDR2 FQGTGA. CDR3 amino acids: CASSLSQGARTEAFF. As DNA, the CDR3 is TGTGCCAGCAGCTTGTCACAGGGGGCGCGCACTGAAGCTTTCTTT.

Only a few counts were recorded for this clonotype. The chain employs TRBV5-1 and TRBJ2-1, with D possibly matching TRBD1 (6 bases). The CDR3 spans 14 residues. With 2 bases removed from V and 4 bases from J, the gap between germline ends came to 10 bases. Looked up from germline, CDR1 is SGHRS and CDR2 is YFSETQ. CDR3 DNA: TGCGCCAGCAGCTTTCTGGGGGCTTACAATGAGCAGTTCTTC. Protein sequence: CASSFLGAYNEQFF.

At least ten counts were recorded for this clonotype. This chain joins TRBV5-1 and TRBJ1-4, with 7 nucleotides matching TRBD1. V gave up 4 bases and J gave up 8 bases; unmatched junction bases: 8. The CDR3 loop spans 14 amino acids. Germline CDR1 SGHRS, CDR2 YFSETQ. The CDR3 sequence is CASSDDRAGEKLFF. CDR3 in DNA: TGCGCCAGCAGCGACGACAGGGCTGGGGAAAAACTGTTTTTT. Full variable domain (rest looked up from reference TRBV5-1 and TRBJ1-4): KAGVTQTPRYLIKTRGQQVTLSCSPISGHRSVSWYQQTPGQGLQFLFEYFSETQRNKGNFPGRFSGRQFSNSRSEMNVSTLELGDSALYLCASSDDRAGEKLFFGSGTQLSVL.

The CDR3 DNA reads as TGCAGTGCAAGCGGGTGGACTAGCGGGAGTATAGATACGCAGTATTTT. Its protein product is CSASGWTSGSIDTQYF. The chain carries TRBV20-1 and TRBJ2-3; 13 nucleotides line up with TRBD2. The germline V gene has CDR1 DFQATT and CDR2 SNEGSKA (reference sequence). The length of the CDR3 is 16 residues. The V gene end was trimmed by 6 bases and the J gene end by 5 bases; junction bases not matched to a gene: 11.

The chain is built from TRBV29-1 and TRBJ1-6, with 7 positions matching TRBD1. The CDR3 length is 13 residues. The V and J ends lost 4 bases and 9 bases, in that order; junction bases with no gene match: 6. Germline V CDR1 and CDR2: SQVTM, ANQGSEA. CDR3 nucleotide sequence: TGCAGCGTTGGCTCCCAGGGGGGTTCACCCCTCCACTTT. This sequence encodes CSVGSQGGSPLHF.

At least ten counts were recorded for this clonotype. The V gene is TRBV10-3, the J gene TRBJ2-7; no definite D call. In germline, CDR1 is ENHRY, CDR2 SYGVKD. V was trimmed by 6 bases and J by 6 bases, leaving 12 bases between them. The CDR3 contains 12 residues. CDR3 coding DNA: TGTGCCATCAGCGATCTGTTGGGCGAGCAGTACTTC. Protein product: CAISDLLGEQYF.

This clonotype was seen only a few times. V gene TRBV7-8 combines with J gene TRBJ1-3, with D perhaps TRBD1 (5 bases). This CDR3 spans 17 amino acids. V gave up 1 base and J gave up 2 bases, with 15 bases separating them. The V gene's germline CDR1 is SGHVS and CDR2 FQNEAQ. The CDR3, as DNA: TGTGCCAGCAGCTTAGAGATCTTACAGGCGACTGGAAACACCATATATTTT. It yields the protein CASSLEILQATGNTIYF.